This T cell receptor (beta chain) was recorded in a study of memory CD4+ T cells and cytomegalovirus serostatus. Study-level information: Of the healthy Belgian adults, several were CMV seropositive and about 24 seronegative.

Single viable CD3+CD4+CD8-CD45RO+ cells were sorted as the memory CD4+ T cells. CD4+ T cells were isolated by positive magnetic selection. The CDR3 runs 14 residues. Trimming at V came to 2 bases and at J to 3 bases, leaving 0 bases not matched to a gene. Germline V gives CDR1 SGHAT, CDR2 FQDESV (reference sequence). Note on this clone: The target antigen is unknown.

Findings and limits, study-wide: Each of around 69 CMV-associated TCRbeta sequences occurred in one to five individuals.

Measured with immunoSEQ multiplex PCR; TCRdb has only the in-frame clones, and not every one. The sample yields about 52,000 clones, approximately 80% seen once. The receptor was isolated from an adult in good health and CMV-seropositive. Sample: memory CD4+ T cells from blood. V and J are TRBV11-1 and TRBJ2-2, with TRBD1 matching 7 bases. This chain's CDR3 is CASSLTGDTGELFF. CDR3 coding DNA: TGTGCCAGCAGCTTAACAGGGGACACCGGGGAGCTGTTTTTT.